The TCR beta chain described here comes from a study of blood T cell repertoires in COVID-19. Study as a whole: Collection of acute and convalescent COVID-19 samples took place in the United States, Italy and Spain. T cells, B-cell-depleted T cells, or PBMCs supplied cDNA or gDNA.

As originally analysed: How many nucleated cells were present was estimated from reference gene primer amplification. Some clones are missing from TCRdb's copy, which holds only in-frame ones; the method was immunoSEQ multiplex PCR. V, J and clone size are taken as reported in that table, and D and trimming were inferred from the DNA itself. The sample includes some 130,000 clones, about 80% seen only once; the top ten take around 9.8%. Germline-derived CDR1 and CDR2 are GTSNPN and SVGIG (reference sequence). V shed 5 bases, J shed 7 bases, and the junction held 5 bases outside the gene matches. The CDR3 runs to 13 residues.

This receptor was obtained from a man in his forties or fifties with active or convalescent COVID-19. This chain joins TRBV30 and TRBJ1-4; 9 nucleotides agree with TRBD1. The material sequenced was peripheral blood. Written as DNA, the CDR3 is TGTGCCTGGTGGGACAGGGCGAGTGAAAAACTGTTTTTT. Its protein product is CAWWDRASEKLFF.